This T cell receptor (beta chain) was retrieved from a study of human T cells and chemical hapten exposure. Study context: Diphenylcyclopropenone doses were given weekly to the scalps of patients across the approximately 24-week study.

This sample's time point: patch test 2, 6 weeks after DPC sensitization. Treatment of the sample: therapeutic diphenylcyclopropenone sensitization with weekly scalp DPC. This clonotype was counted many times. CDR3 length: 13 amino acids. V dropped 3 bases and J dropped 5 bases, with 7 bases sitting between them. The germline CDR1 and CDR2 sequences are MDHEN and SYDVKM. A single record per CDR3 protein comes from TCRdb applying MiXCR to the RACE reads. The data contain hundreds of thousands of distinct CDR3 sequences, around 6% of them singletons. The rearrangement links TRBV28 to TRBJ1-4; the D is unclear. Sequenced here: whole blood, sampled in connection with sensitization to the hapten diphenylcyclopropenone (DPC). The clonotype originates from a woman aged 18-30 years with alopecia areata. Some clones in this sample may be carry-over from other donors' samples. The CDR3 DNA reads as TGTGCCAGCAGTTTGCTAGAGAATGAAAAACTGTTTTTT. It encodes CASSLLENEKLFF.